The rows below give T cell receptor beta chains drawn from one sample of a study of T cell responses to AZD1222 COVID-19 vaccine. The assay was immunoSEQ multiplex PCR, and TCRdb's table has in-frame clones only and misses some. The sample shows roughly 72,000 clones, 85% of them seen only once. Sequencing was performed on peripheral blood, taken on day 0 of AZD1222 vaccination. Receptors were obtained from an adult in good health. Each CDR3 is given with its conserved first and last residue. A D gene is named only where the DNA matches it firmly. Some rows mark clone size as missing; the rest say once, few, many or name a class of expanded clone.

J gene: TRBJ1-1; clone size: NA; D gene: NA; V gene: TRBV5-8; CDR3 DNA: TGTGCCAGCAGCCGGGATCCGGGAGGAAACACTGAAGCTTTCTTT; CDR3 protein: CASSRDPGGNTEAFF
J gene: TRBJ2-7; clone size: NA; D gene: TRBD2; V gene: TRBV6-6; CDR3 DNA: TGTGCCAGCAGTTGGGGCGGGGGAGGTTCCTACGAGCAGTACTTC; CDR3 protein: CASSWGGGGSYEQYF
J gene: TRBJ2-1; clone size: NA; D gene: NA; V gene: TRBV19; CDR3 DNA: TGTGCCAGTAGTATTTTGTTTGAGCAGTTCTTC; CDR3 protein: CASSILFEQFF
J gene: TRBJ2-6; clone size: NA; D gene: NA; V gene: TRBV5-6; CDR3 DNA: TGTGCCAGCAGCTTGGTAGCAGGTGCCGGGGCCAACGTCCTGACTTTC; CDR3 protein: CASSLVAGAGANVLTF
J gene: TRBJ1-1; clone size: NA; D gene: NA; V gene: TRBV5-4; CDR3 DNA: TGTGCCAGCAGCCTGAGGGCCCTGAACACTGAAGCTTTCTTT; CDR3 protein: CASSLRALNTEAFF
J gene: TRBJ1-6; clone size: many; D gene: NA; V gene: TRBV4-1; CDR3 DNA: TGCGCCAGCAGCCAAGAAACGATGAGGACCCAAAATTCACCCCTCCACTTT; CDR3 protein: CASSQETMRTQNSPLHF
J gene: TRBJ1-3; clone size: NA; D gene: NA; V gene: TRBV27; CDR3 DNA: TGTGCCAGCAGTTCGGACGGAAACTCTGGAAACACCATATATTTT; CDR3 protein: CASSSDGNSGNTIYF
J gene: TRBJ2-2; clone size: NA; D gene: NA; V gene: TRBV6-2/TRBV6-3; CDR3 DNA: TGTGCCAGCACCCCTGGCGGACTGAACACCGGGGAGCTGTTTTTT; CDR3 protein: CASTPGGLNTGELFF
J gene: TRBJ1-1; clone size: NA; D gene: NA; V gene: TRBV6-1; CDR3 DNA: TGTGCCAGCAGTGAGAGACAGACACCCAACACTGAAGCTTTCTTT; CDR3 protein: CASSERQTPNTEAFF
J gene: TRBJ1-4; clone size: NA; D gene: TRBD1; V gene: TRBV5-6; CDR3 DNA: TGTGCCAGCAGTTTGGGACAGTGGAACGAAAAACTGTTTTTT; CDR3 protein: CASSLGQWNEKLFF
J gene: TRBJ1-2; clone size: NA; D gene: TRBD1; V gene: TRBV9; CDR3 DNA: TGTGCCAGCAGAACCGGGGACAGCTATGGCTACACCTTC; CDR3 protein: CASRTGDSYGYTF
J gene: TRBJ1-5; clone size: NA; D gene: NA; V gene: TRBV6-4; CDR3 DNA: TGTGCCAGCAGTGTTAACCCGACTAATCAGCCCCAGCATTTT; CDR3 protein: CASSVNPTNQPQHF
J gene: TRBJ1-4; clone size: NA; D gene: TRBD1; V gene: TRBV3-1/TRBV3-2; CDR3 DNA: TGTGCCAGCAGCCTCGGGACAGGTATAGGGGAAAAACTGTTTTTT; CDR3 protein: CASSLGTGIGEKLFF
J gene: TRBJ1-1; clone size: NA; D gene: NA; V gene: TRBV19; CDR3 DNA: TGTGCCAGTAGTATAGTAGTTAAGGGCACTGAAGCTTTCTTT; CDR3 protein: CASSIVVKGTEAFF
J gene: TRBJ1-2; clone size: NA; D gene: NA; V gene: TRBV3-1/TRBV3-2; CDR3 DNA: TGTGCCAGCAGCCAGGAAGTTGAGGGAGCAGCCTATGGCTACACCTTC; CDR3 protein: CASSQEVEGAAYGYTF
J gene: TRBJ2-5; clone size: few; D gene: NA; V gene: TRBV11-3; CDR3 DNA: TGTGCCAGCAGTTGGCAGGGGCAAGAGACCCAGTACTTC; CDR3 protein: CASSWQGQETQYF
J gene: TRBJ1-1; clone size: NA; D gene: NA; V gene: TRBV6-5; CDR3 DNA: TGTGCCAGCAGTTACTCTCGGGGGGGATCCACTGAAGCTTTCTTT; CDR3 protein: CASSYSRGGSTEAFF
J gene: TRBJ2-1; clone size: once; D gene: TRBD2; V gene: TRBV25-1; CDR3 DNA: TGTGCCAGCGAATGGACTAGCGGGAGGCGCGAGCAGTTCTTC; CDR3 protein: CASEWTSGRREQFF
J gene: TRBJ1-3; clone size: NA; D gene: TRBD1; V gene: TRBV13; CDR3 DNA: TGTGCCAGCAGCCCAGAACCGACAGGGCCGGGAAACACCATATATTTT; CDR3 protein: CASSPEPTGPGNTIYF
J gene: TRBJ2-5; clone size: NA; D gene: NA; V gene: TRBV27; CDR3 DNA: TGTGCCAGCAGTCCAGACAGGGAGGACCAAGAGACCCAGTACTTC; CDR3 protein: CASSPDREDQETQYF